These 9 T cell receptor beta chains were sequenced from one sample in a study of T cell responses to AZD1222 COVID-19 vaccine. Method: immunoSEQ multiplex PCR; TCRdb's copy keeps in-frame clones and lacks some. Among about 130,000 clones, around 92% were seen once, and the ten largest hold about 1.9%. The starting material was peripheral blood, obtained on day 0 of AZD1222 vaccination. The receptors come from an adult in good health.

The CDR3 region has the DNA TGTGCCAGCAAGGGGGCAAGCACAGATACGCAGTATTTT. Encoded protein: CASKGASTDTQYF. This chain connects TRBV6-6 to TRBJ2-3; 7 nucleotides align to TRBD1. V was clipped by 7 bases and J by 0 bases; unmatched bases: 1. This CDR3 is built from 13 residues. In germline, CDR1 is MNHNY, CDR2 SVGAGI (reference sequence).

This rearrangement joins TRBV19 to TRBJ1-4; D remains ambiguous. V lost 7 bases and J lost 8, with 11 bases in between. Looked up from germline, CDR1 is LNHDA and CDR2 is SQIVND (reference sequence). The CDR3 covers 12 residues. CDR3 DNA: TGTGCCAGTACCTCTGGGGTCGAAAAACTGTTTTTT. Its protein product is CASTSGVEKLFF.

The V and J genes are TRBV5-1 and TRBJ1-2, with D possibly being TRBD1 (5 bases). The length of the CDR3 is 14 residues. Trimming removed 4 bases at V and 8 bases at J, with 18 bases between. The germline gives CDR1 SGHRS, CDR2 YFSETQ. The CDR3 spells CASSPGPEGEGYTF. CDR3 coding DNA: TGCGCCAGCAGCCCCGGCCCAGAAGGGGAAGGCTACACCTTC.

The rearrangement joins TRBV4-3 to TRBJ2-2; TRBD2 matches 8 bases. Germline V gene sequence: CDR1 LGHNA, CDR2 YSLEER. The V segment lost 2 bases and the J segment 4 bases; nucleotides outside the gene matches: 3. The CDR3 is 15 amino acids. The CDR3 DNA reads TGCGCCAGCAGCCAACGTCGGGGGGGCACCGGGGAGCTGTTTTTT. Its translation: CASSQRRGGTGELFF.

The V and J genes are TRBV5-1 and TRBJ1-6, with 7 bases lining up with TRBD1. The CDR3 has 16 amino acids. Germline trimming cut 3 bases from V and 5 bases from J; bases unmatched to any gene: 8. CDR1 SGHRS and CDR2 YFSETQ come from the germline V gene. The CDR3 DNA follows: TGCGCCAGCAGCTGGACAGGCTCGTCCCATAATTCACCCCTCCACTTT. It yields the protein CASSWTGSSHNSPLHF.

Notes on this clone: This sample also contains other DNA sequences that code for the same CDR3. The genes are TRBV9 and TRBJ2-1, with D uncertain. Per the germline V gene, CDR1 is SGDLS and CDR2 is YYNGEE. The germline V and J ends were trimmed by 2 bases and 0 bases, with 9 bases remaining between them. The CDR3 sequence is 15 residues long. CDR3 sequence reads: CASSVRGDSYNEQFF. The CDR3 DNA follows: TGTGCCAGCAGCGTTCGTGGTGACTCCTACAATGAGCAGTTCTTC. Looking up the rest from reference TRBV9 and TRBJ2-1 gives the full variable domain: DSGVTQTPKHLITATGQRVTLRCSPRSGDLSVYWYQQSLDQGLQFLIQYYNGEERAKGNILERFSAQQFPDLHSELNLSSLELGDSALYFCASSVRGDSYNEQFFGPGTRLTVL.

The chain links TRBV29-1 to TRBJ1-4, with 7 bases identical to TRBD1. The CDR3 extends over 12 amino acids. V trimming: 6 bases; J trimming: 8 bases; junction bases outside the gene matches: 6. Germline CDR1 and CDR2: SQVTM and ANQGSEA. In DNA form, the CDR3 reads TGCAGCGTCGGGACAGTAGGGGAAAAACTGTTTTTT. As protein: CSVGTVGEKLFF.

J is TRBJ1-5 and V is TRBV2; no definite D call. CDR3 length: 14 residues. V lost 6 bases, J lost 1 base, and 10 bases lay in between. Germline-derived CDR1 and CDR2 are SNHLY and FYNNEI. The CDR3, as DNA: TGTGCCAGCAGCAGCGATGGAAGCAATCAGCCCCAGCATTTT. It codes for CASSSDGSNQPQHF.

The chain links TRBV6-2 or TRBV6-3 to TRBJ2-3, with D uncertain. V was pared by 6 bases and J by 9 bases, with 13 bases between. The CDR3 is made up of 12 amino acids. CDR1 and CDR2 from the germline V gene are MNHEY and SVGEGT. CDR3 sequence (DNA): TGTGCCAGCAGCCGCCAACCAGTAACGCAGTATTTT. Amino acids: CASSRQPVTQYF.